This T cell receptor beta chain was captured in a study of blood T cell repertoires in COVID-19. Whole-study context: The analysed material was cDNA or gDNA that came from T cells, B-cell-depleted T cells, or PBMCs.

This clone was counted a few times. Under the authors' procedure: It was from reference gene primer amplification that nucleated cell counts were estimated. Generated by immunoSEQ multiplex PCR, the TCRdb table keeps only in-frame clones and is missing some. V and J calls and clone size are given by that table; D and trimming were obtained from the DNA. The sample has a few hundred thousand clones, 85% to 90% seen once; the top ten hold less than 2%. Study members were between about 18 and 95 years old and lived in some 22 US regions. Assignments of participants to cohorts depended upon their own reported clinical history. CDR3 length: 15 residues. CDR1 SGHVS and CDR2 FQNEAQ come from the germline V gene. The ends lost 4 bases at V and 6 bases at J; junction bases unmatched: 8.

The sample was PBMCs or T cells enriched from blood (not recorded which). The chain combines TRBV7-8 with TRBJ1-5, with 8 bases lining up with TRBD1. The source is a woman under 30 with acute COVID-19. The DNA of the CDR3 is TGTGCCAGCAGCTCATCGACAGGGGTAGGTCAGCCCCAGCATTTT. It is translated as CASSSSTGVGQPQHF. The full variable domain, in which reference TRBV7-8 and TRBJ1-5 provide the parts outside the CDR3, is GAGVSQSPRYKVAKRGQDVALRCDPISGHVSLFWYQQALGQGPEFLTYFQNEAQLDKSGLPSDRFFAERPEGSVSTLKIQRTQQEDSAVYLCASSSSTGVGQPQHFGDGTRLSIL.